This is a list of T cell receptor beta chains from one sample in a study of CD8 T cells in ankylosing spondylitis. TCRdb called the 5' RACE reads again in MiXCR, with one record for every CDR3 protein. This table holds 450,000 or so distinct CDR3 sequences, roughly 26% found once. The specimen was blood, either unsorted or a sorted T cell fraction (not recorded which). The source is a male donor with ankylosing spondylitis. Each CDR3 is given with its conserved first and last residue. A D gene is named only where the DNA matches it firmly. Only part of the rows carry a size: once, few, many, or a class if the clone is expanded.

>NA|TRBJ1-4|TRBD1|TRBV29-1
TGCAGCGTCGCCGGGACAGGAGCAACTAATGAAAAACTGTTTTTT
CSVAGTGATNEKLFF
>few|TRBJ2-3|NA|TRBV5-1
TGCGCCAGCAGCTTGAGGCAGGAAGATACGCAGTATTTT
CASSLRQEDTQYF
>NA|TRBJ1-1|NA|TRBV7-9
TGTGCCAGCAACCCAAGGCTGACAGGATTGAACATCGAAGCTTTCTTT
CASNPRLTGLNIEAFF
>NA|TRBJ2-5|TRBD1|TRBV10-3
TGTGCCATCAGGGGGACAGGGGACACGGAGACCCAGTACTTC
CAIRGTGDTETQYF
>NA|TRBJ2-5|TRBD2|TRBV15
TGTGCCACCAGCAGAGGAGGTAGCGGGAGCGGAGAGACCCAGTACTTC
CATSRGGSGSGETQYF
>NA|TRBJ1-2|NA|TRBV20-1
TGCAGTGCTAGAGATCTGGCTACCTGGGATGGCTACACCTTC
CSARDLATWDGYTF
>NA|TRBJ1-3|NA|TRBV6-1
TGTGCCAGCAACCCACGGGGCCTAGGTGGAAACACCATATATTTT
CASNPRGLGGNTIYF
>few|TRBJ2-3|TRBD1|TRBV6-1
TGTGCCAGCAGCCGGACAGGGTTCACAGATACGCAGTATTTT
CASSRTGFTDTQYF
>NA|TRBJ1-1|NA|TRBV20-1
TGCAGTGCTAGAGGCTCTATAGCTGAAGCTTTCTTT
CSARGSIAEAFF
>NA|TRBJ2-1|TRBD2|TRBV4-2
TGTGCCAGCAGCCAAGCCAGACTAGCGGGACAGAATGAGCAGTTCTTC
CASSQARLAGQNEQFF
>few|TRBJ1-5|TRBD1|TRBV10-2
TGCGCCAGCACCGTGGGGACAGGGGGCTATCAGCCCCAGCATTTT
CASTVGTGGYQPQHF
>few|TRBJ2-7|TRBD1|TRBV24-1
TGTGCCACCAGTGACCCCTCCGGGACAGGGAAGCTAAACGAGCAGTACTTC
CATSDPSGTGKLNEQYF
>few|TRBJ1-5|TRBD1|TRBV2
TGTGCCAGCAGAGACAGGGACAATCAGCCCCAGCATTTT
CASRDRDNQPQHF
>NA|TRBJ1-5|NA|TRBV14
TGTGCCAGCAGCCAAAAAGGTCAGCCCCAGCATTTT
CASSQKGQPQHF
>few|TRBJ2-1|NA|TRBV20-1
TGCAGTGCTGAGGAGGCGGATTACAATGAGCAGTTCTTC
CSAEEADYNEQFF
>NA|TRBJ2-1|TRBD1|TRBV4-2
TGTGCCAGCAGCCAAGATCGGACAGGGGGCGGCTACAATGAGCAGTTCTTC
CASSQDRTGGGYNEQFF
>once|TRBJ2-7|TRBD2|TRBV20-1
TGCAGTGCTTTCCTAGGACTAGGTTTTGATAGGCAGTACTTC
CSAFLGLGFDRQYF
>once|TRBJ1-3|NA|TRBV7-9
TGTGCCAGCAGCATGACTTGGGGAGGAAACACCATATATTTT
CASSMTWGGNTIYF
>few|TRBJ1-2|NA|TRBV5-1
TGCGCCAGCAGGTTGGGTCTTCTCTATGGCTACACCTTC
CASRLGLLYGYTF
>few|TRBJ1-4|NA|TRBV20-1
TGCAGTGCTAGCGGACTCCTACGATCAACTAATGAAAAACTGTTTTTT
CSASGLLRSTNEKLFF
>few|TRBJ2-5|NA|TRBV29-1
TGCAGCGTTCCCCGGGGCAAGCAAGAGACCCAGTACTTC
CSVPRGKQETQYF
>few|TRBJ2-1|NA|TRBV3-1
TGTGCCAGCAGCTTCTTGACTACTTGGAGCTCCTACAATGAGCAGTTCTTC
CASSFLTTWSSYNEQFF
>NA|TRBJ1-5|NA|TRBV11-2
TGTGCCAGCAGCCCCTATCTTGATCAACCCCAGCATTTT
CASSPYLDQPQHF
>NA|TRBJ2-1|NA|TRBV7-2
TGTGCCAGCAGCTTAGTGGTTGAGCAGTTCTTC
CASSLVVEQFF
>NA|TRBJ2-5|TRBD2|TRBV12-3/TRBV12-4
TGTGCCAGCAGACTTGGACTAGCGGGAGGTCGGGAGACCCAGTACTTC
CASRLGLAGGRETQYF
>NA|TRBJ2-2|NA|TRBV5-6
TGTGCCAGCAGAACCGGGGGATTCGCCGGGGAGCTGTTTTTT
CASRTGGFAGELFF
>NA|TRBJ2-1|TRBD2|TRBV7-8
TGTGCCAGCAGCTTGGCGGGAGATTCCTACAATGAGCAGTTCTTC
CASSLAGDSYNEQFF
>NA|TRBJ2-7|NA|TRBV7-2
TGTGCCAGCAGCCCCCCGAACCCCACCTACGAGCAGTACTTC
CASSPPNPTYEQYF
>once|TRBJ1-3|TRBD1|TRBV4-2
TGTGCCAGCACCCGGGACAGTGGAAACACCATATATTTT
CASTRDSGNTIYF
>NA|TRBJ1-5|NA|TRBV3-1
TGTGCCAGCAGCCGATTCAATCAGCCCCAGCATTTT
CASSRFNQPQHF
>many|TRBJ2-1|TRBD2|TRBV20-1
TGCAGTGCTCCATCGGGACTAGCGGGAGGAAGAAGTTTCTATGAGCAGTTCTTC
CSAPSGLAGGRSFYEQFF
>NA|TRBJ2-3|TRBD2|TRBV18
TGTGCCAGCTCACCAACTAGCGGGAGGGCCGTAACAGATACGCAGTATTTT
CASSPTSGRAVTDTQYF
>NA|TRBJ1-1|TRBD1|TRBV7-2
TGTGCCAGCTATAAAGGGGGCTCAAACACTGAAGCTTTCTTT
CASYKGGSNTEAFF
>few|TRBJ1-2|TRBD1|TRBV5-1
TGCGCCAGCAGCTTGGGGACAGGAGCTAACTATGGCTACACCTTC
CASSLGTGANYGYTF
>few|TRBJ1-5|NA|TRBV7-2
TGTGCCAGCAGTGTCCGTGACAGGTTAAATCAGCCCCAGCATTTT
CASSVRDRLNQPQHF
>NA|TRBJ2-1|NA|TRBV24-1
TGTGCCACCAGTGATTTGACGGGGAGAGGGAATGAGCAGTTCTTC
CATSDLTGRGNEQFF
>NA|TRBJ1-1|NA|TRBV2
TGTGCCAGCACTAACACGGGCGGGGGGAACACTGAAGCTTTCTTT
CASTNTGGGNTEAFF
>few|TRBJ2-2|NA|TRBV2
TGTGCCAGCAGTGAACTCCCTGCTACCGGGGAGCTGTTTTTT
CASSELPATGELFF
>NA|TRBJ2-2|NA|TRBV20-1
TGCAGTGCTAGAGCTCCTCCGGGACGGGTGAACACCGGGGAGCTGTTTTTT
CSARAPPGRVNTGELFF
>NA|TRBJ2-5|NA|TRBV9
TGTGCCAGCAGCGTAGGGCTCCAAGAGACCCAGTACTTC
CASSVGLQETQYF
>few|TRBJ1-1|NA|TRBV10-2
TGCGCCAGCAGTGCCGGGAGGGCTGAAGCTTTCTTT
CASSAGRAEAFF
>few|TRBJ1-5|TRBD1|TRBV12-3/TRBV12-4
TGTGCCAGCGGGACAGAGAAAAGTCGGGATCAGCCCCAGCATTTT
CASGTEKSRDQPQHF
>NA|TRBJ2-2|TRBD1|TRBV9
TGTGCCAGCAGCCCCGGGACAGTTCTCGGGGAGCTGTTTTTT
CASSPGTVLGELFF
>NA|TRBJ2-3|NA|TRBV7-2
TGTGCCAGCAGCTTAATCAGGGCAAGTAAAACAGATACGCAGTATTTT
CASSLIRASKTDTQYF
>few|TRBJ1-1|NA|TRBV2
TGTGCCAGCACGGGGTACACTGAAGCTTTCTTT
CASTGYTEAFF
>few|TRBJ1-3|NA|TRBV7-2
TGTGCCAGCAGCTTAGAGTCGGGCTCTGGAAACACCATATATTTT
CASSLESGSGNTIYF
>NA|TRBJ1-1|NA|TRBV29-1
TGCAGCGTTGAGGTGGCAGGGACCATGAACACTGAAGCTTTCTTT
CSVEVAGTMNTEAFF
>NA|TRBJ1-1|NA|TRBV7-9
TGTGCCAGCAAAAAGGGGGGGTTGGACACTGAAGCTTTCTTT
CASKKGGLDTEAFF
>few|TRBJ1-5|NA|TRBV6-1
TGTGCCAGCTCCCAAGGGGATTTTCAGCCCCAGCATTTT
CASSQGDFQPQHF
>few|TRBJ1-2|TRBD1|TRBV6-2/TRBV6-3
TGTGCCAGCAGTAAAGGACAGGGAATATGGATGGGCTACACCTTC
CASSKGQGIWMGYTF
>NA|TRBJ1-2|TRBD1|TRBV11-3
TGTGCCAGCTCCCTCCAAAGGGACAGGGTCTACACCTTC
CASSLQRDRVYTF
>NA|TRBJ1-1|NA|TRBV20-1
TGCAGTGCTAAAAGACAGATGGAAGCTTTCTTT
CSAKRQMEAFF
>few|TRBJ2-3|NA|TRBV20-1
TGCAGTGCTATCCTCAGGGCCAGCACAGATACGCAGTATTTT
CSAILRASTDTQYF
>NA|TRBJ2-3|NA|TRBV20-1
TGCAGTGCTAGGGCCCCCGCGTGGCTCTCGACAGATACGCAGTATTTT
CSARAPAWLSTDTQYF
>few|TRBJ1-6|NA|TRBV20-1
TGCAGTGCCAGGGAACGGTTGACTTCACCCCTCCACTTT
CSARERLTSPLHF
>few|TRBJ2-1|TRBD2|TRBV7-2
TGTGCCAGCCGGTCACTAGCGGGAGACTCCTACAATGAGCAGTTCTTC
CASRSLAGDSYNEQFF
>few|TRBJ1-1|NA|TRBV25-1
TGTGCCAGCAGTGAACTGGGTGGCACTGAAGCTTTCTTT
CASSELGGTEAFF
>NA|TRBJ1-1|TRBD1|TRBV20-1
TGCAGTGCAAGGACAGGGTTGGGCACTGAAGCTTTCTTT
CSARTGLGTEAFF
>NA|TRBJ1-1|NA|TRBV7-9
TGTGCCAGCAACTCCCGGGCAGGATTGAACACTGAAGCTTTCTTT
CASNSRAGLNTEAFF
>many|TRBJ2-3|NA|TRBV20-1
TGCAGTGCTAGAGTGCCAGGCAGATACACAGATACGCAGTATTTT
CSARVPGRYTDTQYF